This TCR beta chain appears in the sequencing data of a study of T cell responses to AZD1222 COVID-19 vaccine. General study findings and limits: Reports say nearly half of spike-specific TCRs go after unmutated variant regions. Spike-specific TCR depth and breadth grew after two AZD1222 doses. Donors were largely white British and mainly female; clonal diversity was possibly underestimated. The study sampled repertoires only after the peak T cell response.

The V gene's germline CDR1 is MNHEY and CDR2 SVGAGI. The CDR3 runs 15 residues. The trim removed 5 bases at V and 2 bases at J, leaving 2 bases unmatched. Profiling relied on immunoSEQ multiplex PCR, and the TCRdb table lists in-frame clones only, not all of them. This sample yields roughly 140,000 clones, of which about 87% are seen a single time; 2.2% belongs to the top ten. Of note for this clone: Its antigen is currently unknown.

The sample here was peripheral blood, taken on day 0 of AZD1222 vaccination. J is TRBJ1-4 and V is TRBV6-5; 10 bases map to TRBD1. The sequence was obtained from an adult in good health. CDR3 nucleotides: TGTGCCAGCAGTAGGGGACAGGGGACTAATGAAAAACTGTTTTTT. This codes for CASSRGQGTNEKLFF.